This T cell receptor beta chain stems from a study of T cells in women clearing cervical HPV infection. At the level of the study: Cases were women with histologically confirmed HPV16-related CIN3 or worse, including a couple of invasive cancers. Case blood drawn at lesion detection; control blood after infection cleared. General study points: Timing of associations relative to infection is unclear; T-cell subsets were not isolated.

V shed 6 bases, J shed 4 bases, and the junction held 10 bases outside the gene matches. This CDR3 has 15 residues. TCR beta CDR3 amplified by multiplex PCR from approximately 1,100 ng genomic DNA. Clones were read by immunoSEQ multiplex PCR, and TCRdb kept only the in-frame ones, dropping some. This sample lists roughly 48,000 clones; its ten largest clones have around 1.5%. With respect to this clone: As yet, its antigen is unknown. From the germline J gene comes the end of the CDR3, since the read stops 3 residues before it.

Material for sequencing was blood buffy coat. The receptor comes from a woman aged 18-69 years with a cervical HPV16 infection that either progressed to CIN3+ or cleared (not recorded which). This sequence joins TRBV23-1 and TRBJ1-1; 8 bases map to TRBD1. TRBV23-1 is an ORF for which the function is uncertain. The CDR3 DNA, read in part, is TGCGCCAGCAGCGATACTCAGGGGGCGTTCACTGAA. It yields the protein CASSDTQGAFTE. The whole CDR3 protein reads CASSDTQGAFTEAFF.